Sequencing of this T cell receptor (beta chain) was carried out in a study of cytomegalovirus exposure and HLA in healthy donors (dated by TCRdb to about 2017). Turning to the overall study: A later analysis indicated that the 95 to 150 validation repertoires were generated on the platform also employed for the 670 or so repertoires of the first cohort. The study aimed to test whether signatures of past pathogen exposure could be identified by cataloging public T cell receptors. To predict cytomegalovirus infection status, the study brought together high-throughput TCR immunosequencing, statistical association of individual TCRs with disease status, and machine learning. Along with the roughly 610-subject first cohort, a separate validation cohort of over 90 different subjects was used.

Donors formed part of the validation cohort, which comprised fewer than 150 subjects and was distinct from the first cohort of under 850 subjects. Libraries were prepared through the immunoSEQ multiplex PCR assay. Under the source paper's analysis protocol: A statistical classification framework was developed to diagnose cytomegalovirus status using the catalog of TCR beta chain sequences. Not all clones reach the TCRdb copy of this immuneACCESS table, which keeps in-frame sequences only. Checked studies attribute under half of the gap to unresolved V genes and leave the rest unexplained. Clone size and V and J calls were adopted from that table, with D and trimming inferred from the DNA. Present in this sample are some 69,000 clones, just under 95% of which were seen just once. The top ten hold 4% to 5.5% of the sample. Turning to this clone: Its antigen is still unknown. The input lacks base qualities; no much larger clone sits a single base away.

The CDR3 covers 16 residues, taking in both the cysteine and the phenylalanine. The DNA shown is the 48-base CDR3, in frame from base 1. Deletion took 4 bases off V and 0 bases off J, with a span of 13 bases between the germline ends. The germline V gene gives CDR1 as SGHRS and CDR2 as YFSETQ. The investigation overall reported the following: The classifier was reported to diagnose cytomegalovirus status with high specificity and sensitivity in both the original and validation cohorts. The authors suggested that the approach could potentially be generalized to other disease states and immunological phenotypes. While some public TCRs were present in many individuals, most TCR sequences turned up only very rarely across donors. A later analysis had no HLA typing for the validation cohort, so co-occurrence there was scored across all 130 or so repertoires. The study listed approximately 160 TCR beta chains as associated with cytomegalovirus. Three of the identified cytomegalovirus-associated TCR beta chains were confirmed in vitro to be specific for cytomegalovirus antigens. A later analysis found that TCRs clustered in the first cohort also tended to co-occur in the 120 or so validation repertoires, with approximately 95% of cluster scores above 0.

The chain was built from TRBV5-1 and TRBJ1-4; the D gene cannot be resolved reliably. Material for sequencing was PBMCs. The source of this sequence is a man between 18 and 29 years old in good health and CMV-seropositive. The CDR3 has the sequence CASSPGGSPTNEKLFF. The sequenced DNA: TGCGCCAGCAGCCCGGGTGGCTCACCAACTAATGAAAAACTGTTTTTT.